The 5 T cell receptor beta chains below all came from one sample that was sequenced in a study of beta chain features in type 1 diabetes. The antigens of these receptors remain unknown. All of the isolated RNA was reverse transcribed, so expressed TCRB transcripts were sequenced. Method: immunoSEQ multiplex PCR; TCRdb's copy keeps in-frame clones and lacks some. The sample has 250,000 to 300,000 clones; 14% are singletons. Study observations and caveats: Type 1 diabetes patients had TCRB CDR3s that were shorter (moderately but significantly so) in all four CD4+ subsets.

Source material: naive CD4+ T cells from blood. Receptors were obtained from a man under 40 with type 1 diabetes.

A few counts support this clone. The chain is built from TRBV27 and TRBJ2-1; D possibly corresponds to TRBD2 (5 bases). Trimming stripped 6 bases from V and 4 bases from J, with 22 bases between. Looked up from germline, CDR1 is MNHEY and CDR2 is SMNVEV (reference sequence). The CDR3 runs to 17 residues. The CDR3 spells CASSARERSTLYNEQFF. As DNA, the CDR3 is TGTGCCAGCAGCGCTAGGGAGAGGTCTACATTGTACAATGAGCAGTTCTTC.

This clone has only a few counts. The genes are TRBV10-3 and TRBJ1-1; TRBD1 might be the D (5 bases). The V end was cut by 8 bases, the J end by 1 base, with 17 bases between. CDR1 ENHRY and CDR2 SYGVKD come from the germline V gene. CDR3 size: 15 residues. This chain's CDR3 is CAIRGDRTGNTEAFF. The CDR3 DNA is TGTGCCATCCGCGGAGATCGAACAGGGAACACTGAAGCTTTCTTT.

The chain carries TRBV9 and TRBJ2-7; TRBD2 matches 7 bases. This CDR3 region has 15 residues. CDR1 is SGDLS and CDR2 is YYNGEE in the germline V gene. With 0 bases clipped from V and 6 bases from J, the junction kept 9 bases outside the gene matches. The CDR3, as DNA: TGTGCCAGCAGCGTAGGGCTAGCGGAGACGATCGAGCAGTACTTC. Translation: CASSVGLAETIEQYF.

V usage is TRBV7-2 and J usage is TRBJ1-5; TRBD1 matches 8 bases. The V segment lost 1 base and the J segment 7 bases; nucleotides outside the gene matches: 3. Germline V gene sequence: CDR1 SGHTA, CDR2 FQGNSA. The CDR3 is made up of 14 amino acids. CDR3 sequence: CASSLGTGRQPQHF. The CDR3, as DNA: TGTGCCAGCAGCTTAGGGACAGGGCGGCAGCCCCAGCATTTT.

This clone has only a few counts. CDR3 sequence: CASSAAPGEVYTF. CDR3 nucleotides: TGTGCCAGCAGCGCAGCCCCCGGGGAGGTCTACACCTTC. The gene calls are TRBV9 and TRBJ1-2; D gene unclear. The CDR3 covers 13 residues. CDR1 is SGDLS and CDR2 is YYNGEE in the germline V gene. The V end was cut by 3 bases, the J end by 10 bases, with 16 bases between.